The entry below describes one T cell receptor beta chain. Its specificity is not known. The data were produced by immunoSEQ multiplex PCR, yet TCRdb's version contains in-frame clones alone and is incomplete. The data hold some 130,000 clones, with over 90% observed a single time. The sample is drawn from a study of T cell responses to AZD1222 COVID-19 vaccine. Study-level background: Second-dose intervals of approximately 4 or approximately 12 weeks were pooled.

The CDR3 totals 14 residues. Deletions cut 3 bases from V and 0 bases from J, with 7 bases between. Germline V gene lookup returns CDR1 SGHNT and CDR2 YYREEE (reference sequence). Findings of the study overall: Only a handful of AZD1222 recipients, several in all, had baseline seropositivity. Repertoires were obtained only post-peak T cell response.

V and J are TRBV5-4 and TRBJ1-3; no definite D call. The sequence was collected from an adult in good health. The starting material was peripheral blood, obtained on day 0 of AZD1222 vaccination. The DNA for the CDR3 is TGTGCCAGCAGCTCCTCGAACTCTGGAAACACCATATATTTT. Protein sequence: CASSSSNSGNTIYF.